The sequence of this T cell receptor (beta chain) was determined in a study of blood T cell repertoires in COVID-19. Enrolled through a virtual design, the participants were between 18 and 89 years of age and came from approximately 25 US areas. Clinical history reported by participants formed the basis on which cohorts were assigned. The recovered donors of Cohort 3 showed two negative PCRs, clearance, or symptom resolution. From germline, CDR1 is LGHDT and CDR2 YNNKEL (reference sequence). The length of the CDR3 is 16 residues. Trimming took 4 bases from V and 8 from J; bases not matched to a gene: 9. Repertoires were generated with immunoSEQ multiplex PCR, while TCRdb's copy carries only in-frame clones and drops some. The sample includes approximately 300,000 clones, around 90% of them seen just once.

This TCR was sampled from a man aged 60-69 years who had recovered from COVID-19. The V gene is TRBV3-1 (or the pseudogene TRBV3-2), the J gene TRBJ2-1; TRBD2 matches 12 bases. Sequencing was carried out using PBMCs or T cells enriched from blood (not recorded which). This CDR3 reads CASSRLAGALVDEQFF. The CDR3 DNA follows: TGTGCCAGCAGCCGACTAGCGGGGGCCCTCGTCGATGAGCAGTTCTTC.